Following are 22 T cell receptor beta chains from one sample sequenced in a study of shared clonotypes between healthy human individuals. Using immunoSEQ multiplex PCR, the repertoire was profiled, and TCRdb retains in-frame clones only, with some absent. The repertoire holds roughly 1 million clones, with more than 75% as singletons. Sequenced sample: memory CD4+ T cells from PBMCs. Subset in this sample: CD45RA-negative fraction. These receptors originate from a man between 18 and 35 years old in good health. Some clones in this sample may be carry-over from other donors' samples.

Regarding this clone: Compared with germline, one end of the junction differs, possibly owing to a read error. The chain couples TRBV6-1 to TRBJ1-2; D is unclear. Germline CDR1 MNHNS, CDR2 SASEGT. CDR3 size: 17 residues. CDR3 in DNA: TGTGCCATCAGTGAGTCAAGCACTCTCCTCCGGAACTATGGCTACACCTTC. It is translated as CAISESSTLLRNYGYTF.

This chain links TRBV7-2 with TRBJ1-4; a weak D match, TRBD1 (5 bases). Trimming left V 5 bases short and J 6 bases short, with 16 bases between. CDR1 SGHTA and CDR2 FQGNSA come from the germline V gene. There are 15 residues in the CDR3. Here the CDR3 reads CASSRDGRRDEKLFF. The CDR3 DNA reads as TGTGCCAGCAGCCGGGACGGCCGTCGGGATGAAAAACTGTTTTTT.

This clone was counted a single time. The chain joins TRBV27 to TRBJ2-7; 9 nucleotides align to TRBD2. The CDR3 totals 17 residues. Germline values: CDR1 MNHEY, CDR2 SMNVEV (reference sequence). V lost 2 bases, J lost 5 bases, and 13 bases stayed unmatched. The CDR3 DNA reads TGTGCCAGCAGTTTAAGGTGGACTAGCGCCTCCTCAGACGAGCAGTACTTC. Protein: CASSLRWTSASSDEQYF.

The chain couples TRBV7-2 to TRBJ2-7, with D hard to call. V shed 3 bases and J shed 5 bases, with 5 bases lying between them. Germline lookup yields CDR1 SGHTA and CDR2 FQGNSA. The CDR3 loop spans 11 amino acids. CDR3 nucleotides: TGTGCCAGCAGCTTTTACGACGAGCAGTACTTC. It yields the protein CASSFYDEQYF.

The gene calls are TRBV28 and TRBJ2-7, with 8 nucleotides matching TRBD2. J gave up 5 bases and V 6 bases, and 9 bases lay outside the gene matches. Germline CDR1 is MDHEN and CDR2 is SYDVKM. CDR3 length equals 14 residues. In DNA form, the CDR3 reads TGTGCCAGCAGCCCGGGACTAGGTCTCCACGAGCAGTACTTC. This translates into CASSPGLGLHEQYF.

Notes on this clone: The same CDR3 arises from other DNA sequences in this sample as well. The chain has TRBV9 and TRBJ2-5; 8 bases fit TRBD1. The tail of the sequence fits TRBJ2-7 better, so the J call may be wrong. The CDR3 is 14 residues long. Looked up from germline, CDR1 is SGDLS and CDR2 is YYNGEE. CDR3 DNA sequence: TGTGCCAGCAGCGAACAGGGGGTGCCCTACGAGCAGTACTTC. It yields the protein CASSEQGVPYEQYF.

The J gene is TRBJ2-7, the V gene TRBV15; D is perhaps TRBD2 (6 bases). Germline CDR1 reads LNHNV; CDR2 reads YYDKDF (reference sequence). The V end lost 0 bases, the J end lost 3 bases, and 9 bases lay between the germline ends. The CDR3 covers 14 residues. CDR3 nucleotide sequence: TGTGCCACCAGCAGAGAGGGCGGGAACTACGAGCAGTACTTC. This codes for CATSREGGNYEQYF.

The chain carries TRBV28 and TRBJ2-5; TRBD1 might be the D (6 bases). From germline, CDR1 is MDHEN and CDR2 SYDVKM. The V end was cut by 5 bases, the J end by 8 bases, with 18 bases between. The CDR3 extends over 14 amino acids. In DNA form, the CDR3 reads TGTGCCAGCAGTCTTATGAGGAGAGGGGGTACCCAGTACTTC. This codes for CASSLMRRGGTQYF.

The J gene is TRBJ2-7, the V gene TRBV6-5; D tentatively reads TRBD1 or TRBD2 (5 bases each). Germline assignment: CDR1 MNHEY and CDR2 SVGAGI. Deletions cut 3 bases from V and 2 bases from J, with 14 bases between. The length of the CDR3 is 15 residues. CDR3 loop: CASSYYSRGPYEQYF. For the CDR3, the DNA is TGTGCCAGCAGTTATTACTCCCGGGGACCCTACGAGCAGTACTTC.

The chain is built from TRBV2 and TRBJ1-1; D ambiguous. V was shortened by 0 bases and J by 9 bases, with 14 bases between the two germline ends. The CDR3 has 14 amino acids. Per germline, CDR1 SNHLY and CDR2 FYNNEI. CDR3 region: CASSEAPSPPQAFF. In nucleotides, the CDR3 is TGTGCCAGCAGTGAAGCCCCGTCACCCCCTCAAGCTTTCTTT.

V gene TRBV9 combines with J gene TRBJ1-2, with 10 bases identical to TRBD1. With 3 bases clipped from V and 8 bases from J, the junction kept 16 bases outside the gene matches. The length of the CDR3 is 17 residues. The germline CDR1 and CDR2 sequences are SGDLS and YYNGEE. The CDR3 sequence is CASSESRDRGAALGYTF. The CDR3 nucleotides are TGTGCCAGCAGCGAGAGCCGGGACAGGGGTGCTGCATTAGGCTACACCTTC.

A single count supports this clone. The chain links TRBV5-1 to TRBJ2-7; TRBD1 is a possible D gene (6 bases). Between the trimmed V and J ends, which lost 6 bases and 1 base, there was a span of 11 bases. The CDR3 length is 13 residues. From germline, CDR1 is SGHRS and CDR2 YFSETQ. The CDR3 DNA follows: TGCGCCAGCAAACAGGGAACGTCCTACGAGCAGTACTTC. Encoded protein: CASKQGTSYEQYF.

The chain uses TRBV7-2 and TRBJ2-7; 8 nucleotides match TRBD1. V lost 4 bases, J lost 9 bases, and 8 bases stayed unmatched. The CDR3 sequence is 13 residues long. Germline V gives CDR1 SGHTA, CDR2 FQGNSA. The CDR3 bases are TGTGCCAGCAGCTCCGGACAGGGCGGAGGGCAGTACTTC. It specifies CASSSGQGGGQYF.

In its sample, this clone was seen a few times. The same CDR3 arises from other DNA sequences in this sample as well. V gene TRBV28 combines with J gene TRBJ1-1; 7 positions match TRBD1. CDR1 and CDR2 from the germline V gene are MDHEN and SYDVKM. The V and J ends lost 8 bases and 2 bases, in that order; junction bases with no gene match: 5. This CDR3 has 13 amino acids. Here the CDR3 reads CASLRDSNTEAFF. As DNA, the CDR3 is TGTGCCAGCCTGCGGGACAGTAACACTGAAGCTTTCTTT.

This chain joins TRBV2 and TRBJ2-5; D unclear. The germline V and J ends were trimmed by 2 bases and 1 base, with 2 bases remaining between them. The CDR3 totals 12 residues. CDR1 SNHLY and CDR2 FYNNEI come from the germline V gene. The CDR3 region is CASSESQETQYF. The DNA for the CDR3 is TGTGCCAGCAGTGAATCCCAAGAGACCCAGTACTTC.

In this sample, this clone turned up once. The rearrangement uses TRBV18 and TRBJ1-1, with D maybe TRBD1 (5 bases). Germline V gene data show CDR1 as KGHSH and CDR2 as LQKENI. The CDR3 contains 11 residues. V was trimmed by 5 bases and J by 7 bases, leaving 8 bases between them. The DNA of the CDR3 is TGTGCCAGCTCAGGGGACGGTGAAGCTTTCTTT. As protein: CASSGDGEAFF.

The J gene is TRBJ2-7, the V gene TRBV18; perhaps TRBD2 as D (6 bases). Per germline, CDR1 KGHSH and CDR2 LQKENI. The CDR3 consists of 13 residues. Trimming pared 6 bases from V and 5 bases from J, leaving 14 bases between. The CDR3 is CASSQSAGNEQYF. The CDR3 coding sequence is TGTGCCAGCTCGCAGAGTGCGGGGAACGAGCAGTACTTC.

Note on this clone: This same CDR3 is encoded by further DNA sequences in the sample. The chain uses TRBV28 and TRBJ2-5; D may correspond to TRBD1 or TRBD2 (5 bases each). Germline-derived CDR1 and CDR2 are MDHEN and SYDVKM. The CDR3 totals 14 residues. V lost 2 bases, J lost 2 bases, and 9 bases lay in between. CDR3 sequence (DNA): TGTGCCAGCAGTTTAGGGGGACGGCAAGAGACCCAGTACTTC. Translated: CASSLGGRQETQYF.

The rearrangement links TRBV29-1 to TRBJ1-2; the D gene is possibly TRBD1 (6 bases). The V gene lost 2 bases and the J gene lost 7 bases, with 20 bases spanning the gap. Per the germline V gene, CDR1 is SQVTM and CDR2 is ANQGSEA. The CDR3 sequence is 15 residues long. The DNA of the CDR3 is TGCAGCGTTGAACTCGATTCTAAGAGGGGGATTGGCTACACCTTC. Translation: CSVELDSKRGIGYTF.

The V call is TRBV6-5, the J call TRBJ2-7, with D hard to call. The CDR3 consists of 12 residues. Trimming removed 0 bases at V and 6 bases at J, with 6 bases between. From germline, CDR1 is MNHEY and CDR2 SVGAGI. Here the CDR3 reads CASSYSGVEQYF. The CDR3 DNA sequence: TGTGCCAGCAGTTACTCAGGAGTCGAGCAGTACTTC.

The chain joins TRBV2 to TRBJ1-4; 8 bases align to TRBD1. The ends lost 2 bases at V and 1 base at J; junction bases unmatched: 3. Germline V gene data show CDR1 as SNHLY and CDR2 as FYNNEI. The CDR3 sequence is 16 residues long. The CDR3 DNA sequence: TGTGCCAGCAGTGAAACAGGGGGGAGAACTAATGAAAAACTGTTTTTT. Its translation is CASSETGGRTNEKLFF.

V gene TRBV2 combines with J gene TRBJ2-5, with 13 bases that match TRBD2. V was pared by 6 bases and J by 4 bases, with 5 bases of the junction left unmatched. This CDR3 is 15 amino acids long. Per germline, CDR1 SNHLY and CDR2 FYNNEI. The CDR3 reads CASRRTSGRVETQYF. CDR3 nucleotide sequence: TGTGCCAGCAGAAGGACTAGCGGGAGAGTAGAGACCCAGTACTTC.